Listed below are T cell receptor beta chains from one sample, sequenced in a study of T cells after yellow fever vaccination. MiXCR was run by TCRdb on the 5' RACE reads, yielding one entry per CDR3 protein. The sample holds about 260,000 distinct CDR3 sequences, roughly 13% seen once. The specimen comprised CD4+ T cells sorted from PBMCs, sampled 45 days after the yellow fever booster vaccination. These receptors were collected from a man younger than 45 who received the YFV17D yellow fever vaccine. Both conserved end residues are part of each CDR3. Each record gives: clone size, D gene, V gene, J gene, CDR3 protein, CDR3 DNA. A D gene is named only where the DNA matches it firmly. Expanded clones get a size class; other rows say once, few or many, or leave the size out.

few	.	TRBV19	TRBJ2-3	CASSIAVTDTQYF	TGTGCCAGTAGTATAGCCGTCACAGATACGCAGTATTTT
few	.	TRBV7-2	TRBJ1-1	CASSSRGGNTEAFF	TGTGCCAGCAGCTCTAGAGGGGGTAACACTGAAGCTTTCTTT
few	TRBD1	TRBV18	TRBJ1-5	CASSPTGDGSQPQHF	TGTGCCAGCTCACCCACAGGGGACGGGAGTCAGCCCCAGCATTTT
.	.	TRBV29-1	TRBJ2-5	CSVERGGETQYF	TGCAGCGTTGAAAGGGGCGGGGAGACCCAGTACTTC
few	.	TRBV5-1	TRBJ2-6	CASSPGHANSGANVLTF	TGCGCCAGCAGCCCGGGACATGCGAACTCTGGGGCCAACGTCCTGACTTTC
.	TRBD2	TRBV12-3/TRBV12-4	TRBJ2-7	CASSYSGGAYEQYF	TGTGCCAGCAGCTACTCGGGGGGAGCCTACGAGCAGTACTTC
.	.	TRBV24-1	TRBJ2-7	CATSDPTGNEQYF	TGTGCCACCAGTGATCCGACAGGTAACGAGCAGTACTTC
.	.	TRBV18	TRBJ1-2	CASSPLVIYGYTF	TGTGCCAGCTCACCATTAGTTATCTATGGCTACACCTTC
few	TRBD1	TRBV7-9	TRBJ2-7	CASTRDRGTGSYEQYF	TGTGCCAGCACCCGGGACAGGGGGACCGGCTCCTACGAGCAGTACTTC
.	.	TRBV5-1	TRBJ2-1	CASSSDGNPSSYNEQFF	TGCGCCAGCAGCTCTGACGGGAACCCGAGCTCCTACAATGAGCAGTTCTTC
few	.	TRBV29-1	TRBJ2-1	CSVDKGYNEQFF	TGCAGCGTTGATAAGGGATATAATGAGCAGTTCTTC
.	.	TRBV19	TRBJ2-2	CASTWSAGGELFF	TGTGCCAGTACCTGGTCCGCTGGGGGGGAGCTGTTTTTT
few	TRBD2	TRBV5-1	TRBJ2-1	CASSPGSGSPYF	TGCGCCAGCAGCCCTGGAAGCGGGAGCCCGTACTTC
.	.	TRBV20-1	TRBJ2-2	CSARHTGELFF	TGCAGTGCTAGACACACCGGGGAGCTGTTTTTT
.	.	TRBV24-1	TRBJ2-3	CATSDFSTYTDTQYF	TGTGCCACCAGTGATTTTTCAACCTACACAGATACGCAGTATTTT
few	.	TRBV5-1	TRBJ2-7	CASSFLGGTYEQYF	TGCGCCAGCAGCTTCCTAGGAGGGACCTACGAGCAGTACTTC
.	.	TRBV28	TRBJ1-5	CATWSSSPHNQPQHF	TGTGCCACCTGGAGCTCCAGCCCCCACAATCAGCCCCAGCATTTT
.	.	TRBV15	TRBJ2-1	CATGRSSYNEQFF	TGTGCCACCGGGAGAAGCTCCTACAATGAGCAGTTCTTC
.	TRBD2	TRBV7-3	TRBJ2-3	CASSLFRLGTSGPRGNTQYF	TGTGCCAGCAGCTTATTTCGGTTGGGTACTAGCGGCCCCAGAGGGAATACGCAGTATTTT
.	TRBD2	TRBV24-1	TRBJ2-1	CATSDNSGRGYNEQFF	TGTGCCACCAGTGACAATAGCGGGAGAGGGTACAATGAGCAGTTCTTC
.	.	TRBV5-1	TRBJ2-1	CASSFHTGPEQFF	TGCGCCAGCAGCTTCCATACAGGTCCTGAGCAGTTCTTC
.	.	TRBV20-1	TRBJ2-6	CSAREHSGANVLTF	TGCAGTGCTAGAGAGCACTCAGGGGCCAACGTCCTGACTTTC
.	TRBD1	TRBV10-1	TRBJ2-1	CASTRTGSNEQFF	TGCGCCAGCACAAGGACAGGGAGCAATGAGCAGTTCTTC
few	.	TRBV27	TRBJ2-1	CASSLSYLQPYNEQFF	TGTGCCAGCAGTTTATCGTACCTACAACCCTACAATGAGCAGTTCTTC
few	TRBD2	TRBV6-5	TRBJ2-3	CASSYTSGRGTDTQYF	TGTGCCAGCAGCTATACTAGCGGGAGAGGCACAGATACGCAGTATTTT
.	.	TRBV5-6	TRBJ2-1	CASSSVGVNEQFF	TGTGCCAGCAGCTCGGTAGGAGTCAATGAGCAGTTCTTC
.	.	TRBV24-1	TRBJ1-3	CATSDSRADSGNTIYF	TGTGCCACCAGTGACTCTCGGGCCGACTCTGGAAACACCATATATTTT
few	.	TRBV5-6	TRBJ2-1	CASSPGPVNEQFF	TGTGCCAGCAGCCCCGGGCCGGTCAATGAGCAGTTCTTC
few	.	TRBV7-9	TRBJ2-7	CASSLDGSRRNEQYF	TGTGCCAGCAGCTTAGACGGGAGTAGGAGGAACGAGCAGTACTTC
few	.	TRBV6-2/TRBV6-3	TRBJ2-3	CASSATSTDTQYF	TGTGCCAGCAGTGCTACGAGCACAGATACGCAGTATTTT
.	.	TRBV5-1	TRBJ1-5	CASSIRGDSNQPQHF	TGCGCCAGCAGCATTAGGGGGGATAGCAATCAGCCCCAGCATTTT
few	TRBD2	TRBV5-1	TRBJ2-3	CASSLSPLAGDGGDTQYF	TGCGCCAGCAGCTTGTCCCCGCTAGCGGGAGATGGGGGAGATACGCAGTATTTT
.	.	TRBV12-3/TRBV12-4	TRBJ2-1	CASSLAGTTQGGYAGVEQFF	TGTGCCAGCAGTTTAGCCGGGACTACTCAAGGGGGTTACGCCGGCGTTGAGCAGTTCTTC
few	TRBD1	TRBV7-9	TRBJ2-1	CASSLGTGNINEQFF	TGTGCCAGCAGCTTAGGGACAGGGAATATCAATGAGCAGTTCTTC
many	.	TRBV15	TRBJ2-5	CATQKQGGGTQYF	TGTGCCACGCAGAAACAGGGAGGTGGGACCCAGTACTTC
.	.	TRBV6-5	TRBJ1-6	CASSYSGLYSPLHF	TGTGCCAGCAGTTACTCAGGGCTTTATTCACCCCTCCACTTT
.	TRBD2	TRBV20-1	TRBJ2-7	CSAGVAGIYEQYF	TGCAGTGCTGGGGTAGCGGGAATCTACGAGCAGTACTTC
few	.	TRBV7-9	TRBJ2-3	CASSLGDGGGTDTQYF	TGTGCCAGCAGCTTGGGTGACGGCGGTGGCACAGATACGCAGTATTTT
many	TRBD2	TRBV5-1	TRBJ2-3	CASSPGLAGGTDTQYF	TGCGCCAGCAGCCCCGGACTAGCGGGAGGTACAGATACGCAGTATTTT
few	.	TRBV12-3/TRBV12-4	TRBJ2-7	CASSLSTEREQYF	TGTGCCAGCAGTTTGTCGACCGAACGAGAGCAGTACTTC
few	.	TRBV12-3/TRBV12-4	TRBJ2-5	CASSRRTQETQYF	TGTGCCAGCAGTAGACGGACCCAAGAGACCCAGTACTTC
many	TRBD1	TRBV12-3/TRBV12-4	TRBJ2-7	CASSLDTGGFYEQYF	TGTGCCAGCAGTTTGGATACAGGGGGGTTCTACGAGCAGTACTTC